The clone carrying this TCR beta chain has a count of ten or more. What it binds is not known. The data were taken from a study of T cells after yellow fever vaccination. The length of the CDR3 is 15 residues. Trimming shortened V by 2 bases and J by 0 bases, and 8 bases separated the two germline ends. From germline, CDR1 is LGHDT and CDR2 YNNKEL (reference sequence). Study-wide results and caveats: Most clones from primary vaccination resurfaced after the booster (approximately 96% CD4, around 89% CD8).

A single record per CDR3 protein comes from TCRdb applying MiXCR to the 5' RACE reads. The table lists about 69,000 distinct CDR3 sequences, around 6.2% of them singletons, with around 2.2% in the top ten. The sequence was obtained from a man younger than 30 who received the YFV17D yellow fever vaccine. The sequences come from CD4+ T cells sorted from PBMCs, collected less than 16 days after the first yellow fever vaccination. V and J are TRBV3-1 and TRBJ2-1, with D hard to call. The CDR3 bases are TGTGCCAGCAGCCAATTCAGGAGCTCCTACAATGAGCAGTTCTTC. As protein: CASSQFRSSYNEQFF.